These 27 T cell receptor beta chains were all obtained from the same sample, sequenced in a study of cytomegalovirus exposure and HLA in healthy donors (dated by TCRdb to about 2017). Libraries came from the immunoSEQ multiplex PCR assay. A mixture of 60 forward primers for TCR Vbeta segments and 13 reverse primers for TCR Jbeta segments was used in the multiplex PCR. The table was pulled from immuneACCESS by TCRdb, which kept in-frame rearrangements only. Such tables lose some clones; where checked, under half of the loss comes from unresolved V genes, and the rest has no known cause. For this sample the table gives 180,000 or so clones, of which 75% to 85% were detected only once. The top ten clones comprise 2% to 2.5% of the sample. Source material: PBMCs. Receptors originate from a woman aged 30 to 39 in good health and CMV-seropositive.

V is TRBV10-2 and J is TRBJ2-1; 9 nucleotides align to TRBD2. The V gene's germline CDR1 is WSHSY and CDR2 SAAADI. V shed 6 bases, J shed 0 bases, and the junction held 15 bases outside the gene matches. CDR3 length: 19 residues. The chain's CDR3 is CASSLGAGGLSSSYNEQFF. CDR3 bases: TGCGCCAGCAGCCTCGGGGCGGGGGGGCTTTCGAGCTCCTACAATGAGCAGTTCTTC.

This rearrangement joins TRBV18 to TRBJ2-1; unclear D gene. The germline V and J ends were trimmed by 6 bases and 3 bases, with 15 bases remaining between them. The CDR3 sequence is 15 residues long. The germline V gene encodes CDR1 KGHSH and CDR2 LQKENI. The CDR3 region has the DNA TGTGCCAGCTCCCCCCAGGCTACCGTCTACAATGAGCAGTTCTTC. This encodes CASSPQATVYNEQFF.

As regards this clone: In the same sample, other DNA sequences code for this CDR3. This chain uses TRBV11-3 with TRBJ2-5; 10 bases line up with TRBD2. CDR3 size: 15 residues. Germline V gives CDR1 SGHNT, CDR2 YENEEA. Losses at the gene ends were 0 bases for V and 4 bases for J; bases not matched to a gene: 2. CDR3 in DNA: TGTGCCAGCAGCTTAGATCCTAGCGGGGGAGAGACCCAGTACTTC. Protein sequence: CASSLDPSGGETQYF.

In regard to this clone: Other DNA sequences of this sample code for an identical CDR3. The rearrangement links TRBV9 to TRBJ2-5; 9 bases align to TRBD2. The CDR3 loop spans 15 amino acids. V shed 2 bases and J 4 bases; nucleotides not matched to a gene: 6. Germline loops: CDR1 SGDLS, CDR2 YYNGEE. As DNA, the CDR3 is TGTGCCAGCAGCGTCGGCGGGGGGGCCGGAGAGACCCAGTACTTC. Translated: CASSVGGGAGETQYF.

The chain has TRBV7-2 and TRBJ1-1, with D possibly being TRBD1 (6 bases). The CDR3 length is 13 residues. Germline-derived CDR1 and CDR2 are SGHTA and FQGNSA. V was trimmed by 5 bases and J by 9 bases, leaving 16 bases between them. The CDR3 sequence is CASSLGQFSQAFF. The CDR3 bases are TGTGCCAGCAGCCTCGGACAGTTTTCACAAGCTTTCTTT. Combining the CDR3 with reference TRBV7-2 and TRBJ1-1 gives the whole variable domain GAGVSQSPSNKVTEKGKDVELRCDPISGHTALYWYRQSLGQGLEFLIYFQGNSAPDKSGLPSDRFSAERTGGSVSTLTIQRTQQEDSAVYLCASSLGQFSQAFFGQGTRLTVV.

The J gene is TRBJ2-7, the V gene TRBV7-2; 8 bases agree with TRBD1. V lost 5 bases to trimming and J lost 2 bases; unmatched junction nucleotides: 5. CDR1 and CDR2 from the germline V gene are SGHTA and FQGNSA. The CDR3 spans 14 residues. CDR3 sequence (DNA): TGTGCCAGCAGCCCCATACAGGGGGCCTACGAGCAGTACTTC. It codes for CASSPIQGAYEQYF.

The V gene is TRBV6-6, the J gene TRBJ2-5; 9 positions match TRBD2. The CDR3 has 15 residues. The trim removed 5 bases at V and 5 bases at J, leaving 9 bases unmatched. CDR1 is MNHNY and CDR2 is SVGAGI in the germline V gene (reference sequence). In DNA form, the CDR3 reads TGTGCCAGCAGTCTCCCCCGGAGCGGGGGGGAGACCCAGTACTTC. This translates into CASSLPRSGGETQYF.

The chain has TRBV5-1 and TRBJ2-1; the D gene is possibly TRBD1 (5 bases). Germline V CDR1 and CDR2: SGHRS, YFSETQ. V was clipped by 0 bases and J by 12 bases, with 16 bases between them. The CDR3 runs 14 residues. The CDR3 region has the DNA TGCGCCAGCAGCTTGGGGGGCGGCCAGGATGTGCAGTTCTTC. The encoded protein is CASSLGGGQDVQFF. Using reference TRBV5-1 and TRBJ2-1 for the parts outside the CDR3, the full variable domain is KAGVTQTPRYLIKTRGQQVTLSCSPISGHRSVSWYQQTPGQGLQFLFEYFSETQRNKGNFPGRFSGRQFSNSRSEMNVSTLELGDSALYLCASSLGGGQDVQFFGPGTRLTVL.

The DNA for the CDR3 is TGCGCCAGCAGGGACAACTACGAGCAGTACTTC. Translated: CASRDNYEQYF. The chain links TRBV5-1 to TRBJ2-7; a possible D gene is TRBD1 (5 bases). Trimming took 5 bases from V and 3 from J, leaving 6 bases between them. Germline V gene lookup returns CDR1 SGHRS and CDR2 YFSETQ. The CDR3 loop spans 11 amino acids.

This clone has only a few counts. The chain recombines TRBV28 with TRBJ1-4; tentative D call: TRBD1 (6 bases). The CDR3 sequence is 14 residues long. From germline, CDR1 is MDHEN and CDR2 SYDVKM. V was trimmed by 6 bases and J by 4 bases, leaving 12 bases between them. CDR3 DNA: TGTGCCAGCAGCCCAGGGGTTAATAATGAAAAACTGTTTTTT. As protein: CASSPGVNNEKLFF.

The sample holds a few counts of this clone. CDR3 protein: CASSLSAAGLANEQYF. The CDR3 DNA is TGTGCCAGCAGCTTGTCCGCCGCGGGACTAGCGAATGAGCAGTACTTC. The genes are TRBV13 and TRBJ2-7, with TRBD2 matching over 10 bases. J lost 7 bases, V lost 3 bases, and 12 bases had no gene match. There are 16 residues in the CDR3. Germline V CDR1 and CDR2: PRHDT, FYEKMQ (reference sequence).

This clone came up once. V is TRBV4-2 and J is TRBJ1-1; TRBD1 agrees at 8 bases. The germline V gene encodes CDR1 LGHNA and CDR2 YNFKEQ. The CDR3 has 14 residues. Trimming removed 3 bases from V and 4 bases from J; junction bases left unmatched: 4. The CDR3 is CASSHQTGGTEAFF. The DNA for the CDR3 is TGTGCCAGCAGCCATCAAACAGGGGGCACTGAAGCTTTCTTT.

The count of this clone is one. The V call is TRBV5-4, the J call TRBJ2-1, with 8 positions matching TRBD1. Germline CDR1 and CDR2: SGHNT and YYREEE (reference sequence). This CDR3 is built from 17 residues. V lost 4 bases and J lost 6; bases outside the gene matches: 15. CDR3 protein: CASSQSTGTGLANEQFF. The CDR3 DNA is TGTGCCAGCAGCCAATCGACCGGGACAGGTTTAGCCAATGAGCAGTTCTTC.

The rearrangement joins TRBV23-1 to TRBJ1-4, with unresolved D. TRBV23-1 is assigned to the ORF class and has an uncertain function. Trimming pared 3 bases from V and 0 bases from J, leaving 17 bases between. This CDR3 is 18 amino acids long. The CDR3 nucleotides are TGCGCCAGCAGTCATCGGCGGCAGCCTAGCGCAACTAATGAAAAACTGTTTTTT. Its translation: CASSHRRQPSATNEKLFF.

The rearrangement uses TRBV5-6 and TRBJ2-5; D gene unclear. The DNA matches TRBJ2-7 better at its end, which makes the J call doubtful. Germline CDR1 reads SGHDT; CDR2 reads YYEEEE. This CDR3 has 14 residues. The CDR3 nucleotides are TGTGCCAGCAGCACGCTTGGCCCTGCCAGCGAGCAGTACTTC. Protein sequence: CASSTLGPASEQYF.

As to this clone: Mismatch with germline at one junction end may stem from a read error. The rearrangement links TRBV7-9 to TRBJ1-2; 7 nucleotides line up with TRBD1. The CDR3 length is 16 residues. From germline, CDR1 is SEHNR and CDR2 FQNEAQ (reference sequence). CDR3 residues: CSSSSRGPGSNYGYTF. The CDR3 coding sequence is TGTTCCAGCAGTTCTAGGGGGCCAGGGTCTAACTATGGCTACACCTTC.

The chain links TRBV28 to TRBJ2-3; D is possibly TRBD2 (6 bases). V dropped 6 bases and J dropped 3 bases, with 19 bases sitting between them. The CDR3 contains 16 residues. Germline CDR1 and CDR2: MDHEN and SYDVKM. As DNA, the CDR3 is TGTGCCAGCAGACCCTACCAGACGGGGGTAACAGATACGCAGTATTTT. Protein product: CASRPYQTGVTDTQYF.

The chain recombines TRBV7-2 with TRBJ2-3; TRBD2 is a possible D gene (5 bases). The V gene's germline CDR1 is SGHTA and CDR2 FQGNSA. V shed 3 bases and J shed 2 bases, with 6 bases lying between them. This CDR3 comprises 13 residues. CDR3: CASSLDFTDTQYF. In DNA form, the CDR3 reads TGTGCCAGCAGCTTGGACTTCACAGATACGCAGTATTTT.

The chain combines TRBV10-3 with TRBJ2-3; 8 bases map to TRBD2. Germline assignment: CDR1 ENHRY and CDR2 SYGVKD. The CDR3 extends over 15 amino acids. Trimming removed 2 bases from V and 2 bases from J; junction bases left unmatched: 3. CDR3 bases: TGTGCCATCAGTGAGCAAGCGGGGGACACAGATACGCAGTATTTT. Its translation is CAISEQAGDTDTQYF.

This clone is a singleton in its sample. The chain combines TRBV11-2 with TRBJ2-2; maybe TRBD1 (7 bases). Between the trimmed V and J ends, which lost 4 bases and 5 bases, there was a span of 14 bases. This CDR3 comprises 15 residues. Germline-derived CDR1 and CDR2 are SGHAT and FQNNGV. The CDR3 sequence: CASSSFQGGTGELFF. DNA for the CDR3: TGTGCCAGCAGCTCCTTCCAGGGGGGAACCGGGGAGCTGTTTTTT.

There are a few counts of this clone. The chain recombines TRBV7-3 with TRBJ1-2; D possibly corresponds to TRBD1 (5 bases). The CDR3 sequence is 17 residues long. Between the trimmed V and J ends, which lost 1 base and 0 bases, there was a span of 15 bases. CDR1 SGHTA and CDR2 FQGTGA come from the germline V gene. CDR3 sequence reads: CASSLKADSLANYGYTF. The CDR3 DNA follows: TGTGCCAGCAGCTTAAAAGCAGACAGCTTAGCTAACTATGGCTACACCTTC.

V gene TRBV28 combines with J gene TRBJ2-7; TRBD1 aligns across 9 bases. Germline trimming cut 1 base from V and 2 bases from J; bases unmatched to any gene: 6. The CDR3 totals 16 residues. Germline loops: CDR1 MDHEN, CDR2 SYDVKM. CDR3 sequence (DNA): TGTGCCAGCAGTTTATATGAGACAGGGGGAGCCTACGAGCAGTACTTC. Its translation is CASSLYETGGAYEQYF.

The chain joins TRBV28 to TRBJ2-7; TRBD1 agrees at 11 bases. Germline-derived CDR1 and CDR2 are MDHEN and SYDVKM. The V segment lost 5 bases and the J segment 2 bases; nucleotides outside the gene matches: 5. This CDR3 has 15 residues. As DNA, the CDR3 is TGTGCCAGCAGTATACCGGGACAGGGGGCCTACGAGCAGTACTTC. Translated, it gives CASSIPGQGAYEQYF.

The gene calls are TRBV4-1 and TRBJ1-5, with 8 positions matching TRBD1. V shed 0 bases, J shed 2 bases, and the junction held 6 bases outside the gene matches. This CDR3 is built from 17 residues. Germline V gene data show CDR1 as MGHRA and CDR2 as YSYEKL. In nucleotides, the CDR3 is TGCGCCAGCAGCCAAGATAAGGCAGGGGGCGGCAATCAGCCCCAGCATTTT. Translation gives CASSQDKAGGGNQPQHF.

V usage is TRBV10-3 and J usage is TRBJ1-2, with unresolved D. Trimming took off 0 bases at V and 2 bases at J, with 7 bases between the two ends. This CDR3 is 14 amino acids long. Germline lookup yields CDR1 ENHRY and CDR2 SYGVKD. CDR3 amino acids: CAISESRENYGYTF. Written as DNA, the CDR3 is TGTGCCATCAGTGAGTCGAGGGAGAACTATGGCTACACCTTC.

The chain carries TRBV5-1 and TRBJ2-2, with D maybe TRBD1 (6 bases). Trimming removed 1 base from V and 0 bases from J, with 13 bases in between. The germline V gene has CDR1 SGHRS and CDR2 YFSETQ. This CDR3 contains 17 residues. DNA for the CDR3: TGCGCCAGCAGCTTGAGAGCGACAGGAGCGAACACCGGGGAGCTGTTTTTT. This codes for CASSLRATGANTGELFF.

The count of this clone is one. The CDR3 nucleotides read TGTGCCAGCAGCTCGACAGGGGTTTTGGCGTCTTACGAGCAGTACTTC. It is translated as CASSSTGVLASYEQYF. V gene TRBV5-4 combines with J gene TRBJ2-5; 8 bases are a match to TRBD1. The J call is in doubt because the DNA end fits TRBJ2-7 better. The CDR3 length is 16 residues. Germline CDR1 is SGHNT and CDR2 is YYREEE (reference sequence).